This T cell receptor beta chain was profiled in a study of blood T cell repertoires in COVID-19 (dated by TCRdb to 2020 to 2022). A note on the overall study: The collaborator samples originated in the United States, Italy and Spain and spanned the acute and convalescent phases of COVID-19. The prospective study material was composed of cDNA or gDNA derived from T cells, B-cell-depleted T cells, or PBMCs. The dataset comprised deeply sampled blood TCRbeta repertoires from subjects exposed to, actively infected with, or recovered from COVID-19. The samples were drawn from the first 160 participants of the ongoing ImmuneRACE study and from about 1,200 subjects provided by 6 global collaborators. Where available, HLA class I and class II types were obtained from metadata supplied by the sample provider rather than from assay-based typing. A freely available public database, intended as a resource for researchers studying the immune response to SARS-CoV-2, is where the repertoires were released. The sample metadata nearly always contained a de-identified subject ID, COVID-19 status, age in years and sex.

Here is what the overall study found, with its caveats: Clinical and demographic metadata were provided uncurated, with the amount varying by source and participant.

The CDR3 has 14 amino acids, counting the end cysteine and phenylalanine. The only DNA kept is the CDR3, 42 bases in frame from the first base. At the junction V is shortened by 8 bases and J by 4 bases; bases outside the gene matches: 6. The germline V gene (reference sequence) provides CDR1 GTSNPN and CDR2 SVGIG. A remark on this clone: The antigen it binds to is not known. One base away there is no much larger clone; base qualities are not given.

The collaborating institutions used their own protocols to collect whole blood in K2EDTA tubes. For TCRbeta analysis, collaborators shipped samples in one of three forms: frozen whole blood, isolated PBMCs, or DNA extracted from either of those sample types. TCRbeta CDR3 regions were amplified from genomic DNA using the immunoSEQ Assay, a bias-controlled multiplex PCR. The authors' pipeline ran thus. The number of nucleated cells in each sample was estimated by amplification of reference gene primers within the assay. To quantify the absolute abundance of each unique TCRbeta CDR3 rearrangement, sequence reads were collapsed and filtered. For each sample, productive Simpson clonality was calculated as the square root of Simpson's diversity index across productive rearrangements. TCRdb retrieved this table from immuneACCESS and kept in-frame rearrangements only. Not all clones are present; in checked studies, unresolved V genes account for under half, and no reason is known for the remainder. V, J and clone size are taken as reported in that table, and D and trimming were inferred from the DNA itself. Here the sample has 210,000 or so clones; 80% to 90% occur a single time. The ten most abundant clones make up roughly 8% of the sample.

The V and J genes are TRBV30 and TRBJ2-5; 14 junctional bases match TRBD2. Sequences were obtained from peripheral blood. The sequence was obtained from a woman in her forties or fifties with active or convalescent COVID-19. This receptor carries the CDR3 CAGTSGRGGETQYF. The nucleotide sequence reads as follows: TGTGCCGGGACTAGCGGGAGAGGAGGAGAGACCCAGTACTTC.